This T cell receptor beta chain appears in the sequencing data of a study of T cell repertoires in cytomegalovirus infection. Study-level information: It was recently identified HLA-C-restricted and well-studied HLA-B-restricted CMV epitopes that the study used. Signatures in public TCR beta sequences pointed to both CMV infection and matching HLA type.

Unmatched junction bases numbered 4, after V lost 0 bases and J lost 6 bases. In germline, CDR1 is PRHDT, CDR2 FYEKMQ (reference sequence). The CDR3 loop spans 15 amino acids. TCRdb re-analysed the reads in MiXCR, keeping a single row per CDR3 protein. The sample contains about 63,000 distinct CDR3 sequences, just over 20% of which appear only once. Notes on this clonotype: Its antigen remains unknown.

This chain connects TRBV13 to TRBJ2-3, with 9 bases aligning to TRBD1. The starting material was CD8+ T cells from cultured PBMCs, obtained from culture after CMV antigen stimulation. The sequence was collected from a human donor in good health (CMV status not recorded). Some clones in this sample may be carry-over from other donors' samples. DNA of the CDR3: TGTGCCAGCAGCTTAGGGACAGGGGGAGTTGATACGCAGTATTTT. Its translation: CASSLGTGGVDTQYF. The variable domain in full, completed from reference TRBV13 and TRBJ2-3, reads AAGVIQSPRHLIKEKRETATLKCYPIPRHDTVYWYQQGPGQDPQFLISFYEKMQSDKGSIPDRFSAQQFSDYHSELNMSSLELGDSALYFCASSLGTGGVDTQYFGPGTRLTVL.